This T cell receptor (beta chain) was observed in a study of blood T cells in healthy people across ages. General observations from the study: Age brought a roughly linear fall in TCR beta diversity measured per million T cells.

CDR1 and CDR2 from the germline V gene are MDHEN and SYDVKM. The CDR3 spans 17 residues. The ends were cut back, 6 bases at V and 1 base at J, with 19 bases in the middle. The authors ran a second PCR of about 6 to 11 cycles using a sample-barcoded 5' primer and a J-beta primer mix. TCRdb re-derived calls from the 5' RACE reads in MiXCR, one entry per CDR3 protein. The table records some 1.5 million distinct CDR3 sequences, 28% of them present only once. Concerning this clonotype itself: Its antigen is unidentified.

The sequencing input was blood. This TCR derives from a woman aged 30 to 39 in good health. This rearrangement joins TRBV28 to TRBJ2-4, with D perhaps TRBD1 (6 bases). The CDR3 here is CASSFHPSQGAKNIQYF. The CDR3 DNA reads TGTGCCAGCAGCTTCCACCCTTCGCAGGGGGCCAAAAACATTCAGTACTTC.